This TCR beta chain was captured in a study of T cell responses to AZD1222 COVID-19 vaccine (dated by TCRdb to the early 2020s). Regarding the complete study: AZD1222 recipients given second doses at about 4 weeks or at about 12 weeks were pooled, since spike-specific TCR depth and breadth were not found to differ between the two schedules. Trial participants were enrolled by age into subgroups of 18-55, 56-69 and 70-plus years, and 148, 28 and 57 TCR-sequenced participants, respectively, were included in these subgroups. A total of more than 230 trial participants underwent TCR sequencing, of whom about 210 received two doses of AZD1222 and about 25 received two doses of the MenACWY control vaccine.

Germline trimming: 6 bases from V, 6 bases from J; junction bases outside gene matches: 6. CDR1 is given as MDHEN and CDR2 as SYDVKM, both from the germline V gene. Taken from cysteine to phenylalanine, the CDR3 has 14 residues. Here the CDR3 DNA is all that survives: 42 bases in frame from base 1. With regard to this clone: No cognate antigen has been identified for it. No much larger clone exists at a distance of one base, and base qualities are not known.

This sample's time point label indicates: baseline before first vaccination. Vaccinee samples came from UK trials COV001 and COV002, including a single-blind randomized controlled phase 2/3 trial of AZD1222 (ChAdOx1 nCoV-19) in healthy adults. For TCRbeta chain sequencing, PBMC samples were collected from trial participants at day 0 and at day 28 after the second dose. Paper-wide results and their limitations: Because no samples from the day 14 peak response were available, repertoires could be characterized only after the peak T cell response. A significant rise in spike-specific TCR breadth and depth was observed after two AZD1222 doses relative to day 0 and relative to MenACWY recipients. Conclusions about previously exposed vaccinees are limited because only a handful of AZD1222 recipients were SARS-CoV-2 seropositive at baseline. CD4 TCRs associated with the vaccine covered the entire spike protein, and the dominant responses were in regions 160-218 and 743-854. Most participants were white British and females outnumbered males, and the authors suggested that clonal diversity may have been underestimated. In the small 56-69-year group, the increase in depth fell short of significance, most likely because of low power. Reportedly, close to half of the unique spike-specific TCRs recognized epitopes lying outside the regions that are mutated in the B.1.351 and B.1.1.7 variants.

The CDR3 regions of human TCRbeta chains were analyzed by immunosequencing. The published analysis was carried out like this. TCRs in the repertoires were matched against a reference library of SARS-CoV-2-specific TCRs that had been generated with the MIRA antigen-specificity platform. Breadth meant the fraction of unique TCRs that were SARS-CoV-2-associated, whereas depth meant the fraction of total T cells that were SARS-CoV-2-associated. Each spike-specific TCR was assigned to its reactive spike region and to a CD4 or CD8 class using the MIRA data. Log10-transformed breadth and depth values were compared by one-way ANOVA with Sidak's multiple comparisons tests. TCRdb took this table from immuneACCESS and kept in-frame rearrangements with V and J called. Such tables lack part of the clones; where checked against another copy, unresolved V genes explain under half of the gap, and the rest is unexplained. The DNA gave D and trimming, while V, J and clone size come from that table. This sample gives approximately 94,000 clones in total; around nine tenths of them show up just once. The ten top clones hold more than 15% of the sample.

Sequenced here: peripheral blood, sampled on day 0 of AZD1222 vaccination. This sequence uses TRBV28 and TRBJ1-5, with 9 bases aligning to TRBD1. This sequence originates from an adult in good health. For the CDR3, the sequence is CASRDRGEGQPQHF. The DNA sequence is given as TGTGCCAGCAGGGACAGGGGAGAGGGTCAGCCCCAGCATTTT.